Listed below are T cell receptor beta chains from one sample, sequenced in a study of blood T cells in healthy people across ages. Using its own MiXCR run on the 5' RACE reads, TCRdb lists one record per CDR3 protein. The sample contains roughly 800,000 distinct CDR3 sequences, approximately 55% of which appear only once. Material: blood. These receptors were taken from a man older than 75 in good health. Both conserved end residues are part of each CDR3. The D gene is left open where the match is weak. Size is omitted from some rows. Given values are once, few, many or a class for expanded clones.

CDR3aa: CSVGQGGYEQYF
CDR3nt: TGCAGCGTGGGACAGGGCGGGTACGAGCAGTACTTC
d_gene: TRBD1
v_gene: TRBV29-1
j_gene: TRBJ2-7
abundance: many

CDR3aa: CASSRGGANVLTF
CDR3nt: TGTGCCAGCAGCCGTGGAGGGGCCAACGTCCTGACTTTC
d_gene: -
v_gene: TRBV7-2
j_gene: TRBJ2-6
abundance: few

CDR3aa: CASSPSYGQRNQPQHF
CDR3nt: TGTGCCAGCAGCCCCTCCTACGGACAACGCAATCAGCCCCAGCATTTT
d_gene: -
v_gene: TRBV12-3/TRBV12-4
j_gene: TRBJ1-5
abundance: -

CDR3aa: CASSPGFAYEQYF
CDR3nt: TGTGCCAGCAGCCCTGGGTTCGCCTACGAGCAGTACTTC
d_gene: -
v_gene: TRBV5-6
j_gene: TRBJ2-7
abundance: -

CDR3aa: CASERRGDLTDTQYF
CDR3nt: TGCGCCAGTGAGCGGCGGGGGGACCTCACAGATACGCAGTATTTT
d_gene: TRBD2
v_gene: TRBV5-1
j_gene: TRBJ2-3
abundance: -

CDR3aa: CASSFGVGYTF
CDR3nt: TGTGCCAGCAGCTTCGGGGTTGGCTACACCTTC
d_gene: -
v_gene: TRBV7-9
j_gene: TRBJ1-2
abundance: -

CDR3aa: CASNRGDSSYEQYF
CDR3nt: TGTGCCAGCAATCGGGGAGACTCCTCCTACGAGCAGTACTTC
d_gene: -
v_gene: TRBV6-5
j_gene: TRBJ2-7
abundance: -

CDR3aa: CASRNTPLSGEKLFF
CDR3nt: TGTGCCAGCAGAAACACCCCCCTTAGTGGCGAAAAACTGTTTTTT
d_gene: -
v_gene: TRBV6-5
j_gene: TRBJ1-4
abundance: -

CDR3aa: CASSQGLAAPNTGELFF
CDR3nt: TGTGCCAGCAGCCAGGGACTAGCGGCGCCGAACACCGGGGAGCTGTTTTTT
d_gene: TRBD2
v_gene: TRBV4-2
j_gene: TRBJ2-2
abundance: -

CDR3aa: CASSLPRISTDTQYF
CDR3nt: TGCGCCAGCAGCTTGCCCCGGATATCCACAGATACGCAGTATTTT
d_gene: -
v_gene: TRBV5-1
j_gene: TRBJ2-3
abundance: few

CDR3aa: CASSSSPYEQYF
CDR3nt: TGTGCCAGCAGCTCCAGCCCCTACGAGCAGTACTTC
d_gene: -
v_gene: TRBV7-2
j_gene: TRBJ2-7
abundance: few

CDR3aa: CAISGSIAGQGWGYTF
CDR3nt: TGTGCCATCAGTGGATCCATAGCGGGACAGGGGTGGGGCTACACCTTC
d_gene: TRBD1
v_gene: TRBV10-3
j_gene: TRBJ1-2
abundance: -

CDR3aa: CASSRPSGSNTGELFF
CDR3nt: TGTGCCAGTAGTAGGCCTAGCGGATCGAACACCGGGGAGCTGTTTTTT
d_gene: TRBD2
v_gene: TRBV2
j_gene: TRBJ2-2
abundance: few

CDR3aa: CASSPGLGASDTQYF
CDR3nt: TGTGCCAGCAGCCCGGGATTGGGGGCGTCGGATACGCAGTATTTT
d_gene: -
v_gene: TRBV7-3
j_gene: TRBJ2-3
abundance: -

CDR3aa: CASSSEYQVTEAFF
CDR3nt: TGTGCCAGCAGTTCCGAATACCAAGTAACTGAAGCTTTCTTT
d_gene: -
v_gene: TRBV27
j_gene: TRBJ1-1
abundance: -

CDR3aa: CASSSLYNEQFF
CDR3nt: TGTGCCAGCAGCTCTCTCTACAATGAGCAGTTCTTC
d_gene: -
v_gene: TRBV7-9
j_gene: TRBJ2-1
abundance: -

CDR3aa: CASSQALTGGGDTEAFF
CDR3nt: TGTGCCAGCAGCCAAGCTTTAACTGGGGGCGGCGACACTGAAGCTTTCTTT
d_gene: -
v_gene: TRBV4-2
j_gene: TRBJ1-1
abundance: -

CDR3aa: CAISDRTGLQETQYF
CDR3nt: TGTGCCATCAGTGACCGTACAGGGCTCCAAGAGACCCAGTACTTC
d_gene: -
v_gene: TRBV10-3
j_gene: TRBJ2-5
abundance: few

CDR3aa: CASSPPAGRQETQYF
CDR3nt: TGTGCCAGCAGCCCTCCCGCGGGGAGACAAGAGACCCAGTACTTC
d_gene: -
v_gene: TRBV7-2
j_gene: TRBJ2-5
abundance: few

CDR3aa: CASSREGGRARNNEQFF
CDR3nt: TGTGCCAGCAGCCGGGAGGGCGGGAGGGCCCGCAACAATGAGCAGTTCTTC
d_gene: TRBD2
v_gene: TRBV4-2
j_gene: TRBJ2-1
abundance: many

CDR3aa: CASSQVGQGYAYF
CDR3nt: TGTGCCAGCAGCCAAGTGGGGCAGGGATACGCGTATTTT
d_gene: -
v_gene: TRBV4-2
j_gene: TRBJ2-3
abundance: -

CDR3aa: CASGPFYEQDF
CDR3nt: TGTGCCAGCGGACCGTTCTACGAGCAGGACTTC
d_gene: -
v_gene: TRBV28
j_gene: TRBJ2-5
abundance: -